Presented here are 9 T cell receptor beta chains from one specimen sequenced in a study of T cells in Graves' hyperthyroidism and ophthalmopathy. What was amplified from RNA transcripts were TCR beta CDR3 regions. Primed by the HTBI set, a first-round RT-PCR was run on the TCR CDR3. TCRdb itself ran the multiplex PCR reads through MiXCR, one entry per CDR3 protein. The data show approximately 370,000 distinct CDR3 sequences, approximately 18% seen once. Material for sequencing was blood. These receptors originate from a woman aged 25 to 39 with Graves' hyperthyroidism that later progressed to Graves' ophthalmopathy.

This clonotype has at least ten counts. The chain has TRBV12-3 or TRBV12-4 and TRBJ2-7, with a weak D call TRBD2 (5 bases). The V end lost 6 bases, the J end lost 2 bases, and 14 bases lay between the germline ends. This CDR3 comprises 14 residues. CDR3 in amino acids: CASRIGEGTYEQYF. In DNA form, the CDR3 reads TGTGCCAGCAGAATAGGAGAGGGTACCTACGAGCAGTACTTC.

This clonotype was seen at least ten times. V gene TRBV12-3 or TRBV12-4 combines with J gene TRBJ1-5; D gene ambiguous. Trimming removed 1 base at V and 11 bases at J, with 6 bases between. CDR3 length: 11 amino acids. The CDR3 DNA follows: TGTGCCAGCAGTTTAGGACATTCCCAGCATTTT. Protein: CASSLGHSQHF.

V gene TRBV5-6 combines with J gene TRBJ2-3, with D possibly matching TRBD2 (5 bases). The CDR3 is 15 amino acids. Trimming pared 4 bases from V and 0 bases from J, leaving 12 bases between. Germline CDR1 and CDR2: SGHDT and YYEEEE. As DNA, the CDR3 is TGTGCCAGCAGCGGTATCCGGGGTAGCACAGATACGCAGTATTTT. Its translation is CASSGIRGSTDTQYF.

This clonotype was detected a few times. Possible read error: a much larger clone is one base away. The rearrangement joins TRBV25-1 to TRBJ2-5; a possible D gene is TRBD1 (6 bases). Germline V gene sequence: CDR1 MGHDK, CDR2 SYGVNS. V dropped 4 bases and J dropped 5 bases, with 8 bases sitting between them. The CDR3 has 12 amino acids. Written as DNA, the CDR3 is TGTGCCAGCAGTGTAAGGGGGGAGACCCAGTACTTC. Protein sequence: CASSVRGETQYF. The entire variable domain, with the rest obtained from reference TRBV25-1 and TRBJ2-5, is as follows: EADIYQTPRYLVIGTGKKITLECSQTMGHDKMYWYQQDPGMELHLIHYSYGVNSTEKGDLSSESTVSRIRTEHFPLTLESARPSHTSQYLCASSVRGETQYFGPGTRLLVL.

This chain joins TRBV4-1 and TRBJ2-7; D might be TRBD2 (5 bases). The ends were cut back, 3 bases at V and 5 bases at J, with 17 bases in the middle. Germline V gives CDR1 MGHRA, CDR2 YSYEKL. CDR3 length equals 15 residues. The CDR3 DNA follows: TGCGCCAGCAGCCAGGACTCTCCTACGGGTCACGAGCAGTACTTC. Protein: CASSQDSPTGHEQYF.

This clonotype was detected ten times or more. The chain uses TRBV2 and TRBJ2-1, with TRBD1 as a possible D gene (5 bases). V lost 1 base and J 5 bases, leaving 9 bases between the germline ends. CDR1 and CDR2 from the germline V gene are SNHLY and FYNNEI. This CDR3 is built from 14 residues. CDR3: CASSEDRRDNEQFF. DNA of the CDR3: TGTGCCAGCAGTGAAGACAGGAGAGACAATGAGCAGTTCTTC.

The chain joins TRBV7-9 to TRBJ2-2; D not resolved. This CDR3 is built from 15 residues. Germline V lookup: CDR1 SEHNR, CDR2 FQNEAQ (reference sequence). The V and J ends lost 3 bases and 7 bases respectively, with 15 bases between them. CDR3 sequence: CASSFLQNPSGELFF. Here the CDR3 DNA reads TGTGCCAGCAGCTTTCTACAGAATCCCAGCGGGGAGCTGTTTTTT.

This clonotype has at least ten counts. The chain has TRBV2 and TRBJ2-3; unclear D gene. This CDR3 is built from 15 residues. V was clipped by 0 bases and J by 5 bases, with 12 bases between them. Germline lookup yields CDR1 SNHLY and CDR2 FYNNEI. The CDR3 DNA reads as TGTGCCAGCAGTGAAGCGGGCGTTTTCAGAGATACGCAGTATTTT. Its protein product is CASSEAGVFRDTQYF.

This chain joins TRBV9 and TRBJ2-7, with D perhaps matching TRBD1 (6 bases). This CDR3 is built from 15 residues. V was cut by 3 bases and J by 2 bases, with 15 bases left in between. CDR1 and CDR2 from the germline V gene are SGDLS and YYNGEE. For the CDR3, the DNA is TGTGCCAGCAGCGGGGACATAGCCGATACCTACGAGCAGTACTTC. It yields the protein CASSGDIADTYEQYF.